Following are 27 T cell receptor beta chains from one sample sequenced in a study of blood T cell repertoires in COVID-19. This table comes from immunoSEQ multiplex PCR, and its TCRdb copy is limited to in-frame clones, with some not included. The data contain under 45,000 clones, approximately 89% of them seen just once; the ten biggest clones take up roughly two fifths. Sequencing was done on a sample of peripheral blood. These receptor sequences come from a man aged 55 to 70 with active or convalescent COVID-19.

Details on this clone: The same CDR3 is also encoded by other DNA sequences in this sample. The V and J genes are TRBV27 and TRBJ1-5; D is unclear. The CDR3 length is 15 residues. V gave up 3 bases and J gave up 0 bases, with 9 bases separating them. The germline gives CDR1 MNHEY, CDR2 SMNVEV (reference sequence). CDR3 in amino acids: CASSFSGYSNQPQHF. DNA for the CDR3: TGTGCCAGCAGTTTTTCGGGGTATAGCAATCAGCCCCAGCATTTT.

This chain joins TRBV6-5 and TRBJ2-1, with 10 nucleotides matching TRBD1. Germline trimming cut 2 bases from V and 9 bases from J; bases unmatched to any gene: 4. Germline V gene data show CDR1 as MNHEY and CDR2 as SVGAGI. CDR3 length equals 14 residues. CDR3: CASSYEGQGSEQFF. CDR3 DNA: TGTGCCAGCAGTTACGAGGGACAGGGGTCTGAGCAGTTCTTC.

This chain connects TRBV28 to TRBJ2-4, with 9 positions matching TRBD1. The CDR3 is 14 residues long. V lost 5 bases to trimming and J lost 9 bases; unmatched junction nucleotides: 8. The V gene's germline CDR1 is MDHEN and CDR2 SYDVKM. The CDR3 loop reads CASSTRQGVGIQYF. The CDR3 nucleotides read TGTGCCAGCAGTACTCGACAGGGGGTGGGCATTCAGTACTTC.

The V and J genes are TRBV6-1 and TRBJ1-5; unclear D gene. The V end lost 2 bases, the J end lost 1 base, and 3 bases lay between the germline ends. The CDR3 runs 13 residues. Germline V CDR1 and CDR2: MNHNS, SASEGT. In DNA form, the CDR3 reads TGTGCCAGCAGTGAACGGAGCAATCAGCCCCAGCATTTT. This codes for CASSERSNQPQHF.

The rearrangement joins TRBV9 to TRBJ1-2; TRBD1 aligns across 11 bases. Germline V gene data show CDR1 as SGDLS and CDR2 as YYNGEE. J lost 8 bases, V lost 3 bases, and 6 bases had no gene match. This CDR3 is built from 14 residues. The CDR3 nucleotides are TGTGCCAGCAGCGCGGACAGGGGGCTCGGGGGCTACACCTTC. The encoded protein is CASSADRGLGGYTF.

This rearrangement joins TRBV10-2 to TRBJ2-3, with a tentative D call TRBD2 (6 bases). Trimming took 5 bases from V and 2 from J, leaving 11 bases between them. Germline V gene sequence: CDR1 WSHSY, CDR2 SAAADI. The CDR3 covers 14 residues. This CDR3 reads CASSWDFNTDTQYF. The CDR3 DNA is TGCGCCAGCAGTTGGGACTTTAACACAGATACGCAGTATTTT.

The J gene is TRBJ2-1, the V gene TRBV19; the D gene is possibly TRBD1 (5 bases). The CDR3 covers 15 residues. Germline assignment: CDR1 LNHDA and CDR2 SQIVND (reference sequence). Deletions cut 5 bases from V and 5 bases from J, with 16 bases between. In DNA, the CDR3 is TGTGCCAGTAGTGACGGTGGGGTGGGGCACAATGAGCAGTTCTTC. It encodes CASSDGGVGHNEQFF.

The chain employs TRBV6-5 and TRBJ2-1; D is unclear. CDR1 MNHEY and CDR2 SVGAGI come from the germline V gene. V lost 4 bases to trimming and J lost 4 bases, with 14 bases between them. The CDR3 is made up of 15 amino acids. The CDR3 is CASSLISPLYNEQFF. DNA for the CDR3: TGTGCCAGCAGTTTAATCTCCCCCTTATACAATGAGCAGTTCTTC.

This chain uses TRBV29-1 with TRBJ2-1, with a possible D match to TRBD1 (6 bases). Germline values: CDR1 SQVTM, CDR2 ANQGSEA. Trimming cost V 1 base and J 4 bases, with 8 bases left between them. The CDR3 runs to 13 residues. The CDR3 nucleotides are TGCAGCGTTGAAGCGGACAGATACAATGAGCAGTTCTTC. It specifies CSVEADRYNEQFF.

This clone was detected only a few times. The genes are TRBV6-5 and TRBJ2-7; no firm D call. This CDR3 spans 13 amino acids. Germline-derived CDR1 and CDR2 are MNHEY and SVGAGI. V lost 0 bases, J lost 7 bases, and 10 bases lay in between. The CDR3 reads CASSYSTSGEQYV. The CDR3 DNA reads TGTGCCAGCAGTTACTCGACTTCTGGGGAGCAGTACGTC.

The chain is built from TRBV6-1 and TRBJ2-7; 9 bases are a match to TRBD1. Germline V gene lookup returns CDR1 MNHNS and CDR2 SASEGT. V was pared by 6 bases and J by 3 bases, with 6 bases of the junction left unmatched. The CDR3 contains 14 residues. The CDR3 reads CASRGGQGGYEQYV. The CDR3 DNA reads as TGTGCCAGCAGAGGGGGACAGGGAGGCTACGAGCAGTACGTC.

V is TRBV5-1 and J is TRBJ1-5, with D perhaps matching TRBD1 (6 bases). V was trimmed by 7 bases and J by 8 bases, leaving 19 bases between them. The length of the CDR3 is 14 residues. Germline V lookup: CDR1 SGHRS, CDR2 YFSETQ. In DNA, the CDR3 is TGCGCCAGCTCACCAGGGGCCACCGGGGAGCCCCAGCATTTT. It specifies CASSPGATGEPQHF.

In this sample, this clone turned up once. The chain carries TRBV15 and TRBJ1-1; D unclear. Germline CDR1 reads LNHNV; CDR2 reads YYDKDF (reference sequence). The CDR3 length is 12 residues. The V end lost 3 bases, the J end lost 6 bases, and 8 bases lay between the germline ends. CDR3 sequence: CATSSLTSEAFF. CDR3 coding DNA: TGTGCCACCAGCAGCCTGACATCTGAAGCTTTCTTT.

The chain uses TRBV7-9 and TRBJ2-5; D uncertain. The germline V and J ends were trimmed by 5 bases and 4 bases, with 14 bases remaining between them. Germline-derived CDR1 and CDR2 are SEHNR and FQNEAQ (reference sequence). The CDR3 consists of 14 residues. The CDR3 coding sequence is TGTGCCAGCAGCCTAGAGACGACGGGAGAGACCCAGTACTTC. It yields the protein CASSLETTGETQYF.

This chain joins TRBV30 and TRBJ1-1; the D gene is possibly TRBD1 (5 bases). Trimming took 4 bases from V and 0 from J, leaving 12 bases between them. Germline V gene data show CDR1 as GTSNPN and CDR2 as SVGIG (reference sequence). The CDR3 consists of 14 residues. The CDR3 DNA follows: TGTGCCTGGAATCTCGGGGGGGTGAACACTGAAGCTTTCTTT. Protein product: CAWNLGGVNTEAFF.

V is TRBV5-6 and J is TRBJ2-3, with TRBD2 matching 7 bases. The CDR3 loop spans 17 amino acids. With V trimmed by 10 bases and J by 0 bases, 17 bases remained unmatched. Germline CDR1 reads SGHDT; CDR2 reads YYEEEE. CDR3 in DNA: TGTGCCGGGGGTAATATGGGGCTAGCGGTTAGCACAGATACGCAGTATTTT. Translation gives CAGGNMGLAVSTDTQYF.

The gene calls are TRBV11-3 and TRBJ1-1, with 8 bases identical to TRBD1. The CDR3 is made up of 13 amino acids. V lost 6 bases and J lost 4; bases outside the gene matches: 4. CDR1 and CDR2 from the germline V gene are SGHNT and YENEEA. The CDR3 DNA sequence: TGTGCCAGCAGTTTCCAGGGGGCCACTGAAGCTTTCTTT. This codes for CASSFQGATEAFF.

The V gene is TRBV5-6, the J gene TRBJ2-1; weak D call: TRBD1 (6 bases). Per germline, CDR1 SGHDT and CDR2 YYEEEE. V lost 4 bases to trimming and J lost 4 bases, with 21 bases between them. This CDR3 has 17 residues. Here the CDR3 DNA reads TGTGCCAGCAGCCACAAAAGGACAGCAAATGGGTACAATGAGCAGTTCTTC. It translates to CASSHKRTANGYNEQFF.

J is TRBJ1-5 and V is TRBV21-1; the D call in the table, TRBD1, was not verified against the DNA. TRBV21-1 is a recognized pseudogene. The CDR3 loop spans 18 amino acids. DNA for the CDR3: TGTGCCAGCACTCAATGTCAGGGGGCATTCGGAAGCAATCAGCCCCAGCATTTT. Its translation: CASTQCQGAFGSNQPQHF.

The gene calls are TRBV4-1 and TRBJ1-2, with D possibly being TRBD1 (5 bases). Trimming cost V 0 bases and J 5 bases, with 16 bases left between them. From germline, CDR1 is MGHRA and CDR2 YSYEKL. The CDR3 contains 16 residues. DNA of the CDR3: TGCGCCAGCAGCCAAGATCACTCCAGGGTGGAGTATGGCTACACCTTC. Protein product: CASSQDHSRVEYGYTF.

The V and J genes are TRBV2 and TRBJ1-5, with D unclear. This CDR3 contains 14 residues. Germline CDR1 is SNHLY and CDR2 is FYNNEI. V lost 7 bases, J lost 0 bases, and 10 bases lay in between. The CDR3: CASNSQTSNQPQHF. CDR3 sequence (DNA): TGTGCCAGCAACTCACAGACTAGCAATCAGCCCCAGCATTTT.

This rearrangement joins TRBV7-2 to TRBJ1-2, with 8 bases identical to TRBD1. The germline gives CDR1 SGHTA, CDR2 FQGNSA. The CDR3 spans 15 residues. Losses at the gene ends were 6 bases for V and 1 base for J; bases not matched to a gene: 7. The CDR3 sequence: CASRRDRPNNYGYTF. As DNA, the CDR3 is TGTGCCAGCAGACGGGACAGGCCGAATAACTATGGCTACACCTTC.

The chain couples TRBV27 to TRBJ2-7; 9 positions match TRBD1. This CDR3 comprises 13 residues. V was pared by 3 bases and J by 6 bases, with 3 bases of the junction left unmatched. From germline, CDR1 is MNHEY and CDR2 SMNVEV (reference sequence). CDR3 DNA: TGTGCCAGCAGTTTGGGACAGGGTACCGAGCAGTACGTC. Translation: CASSLGQGTEQYV.

This clone was counted a single time. V gene TRBV3-1 (or the pseudogene TRBV3-2) combines with J gene TRBJ2-2; 11 bases line up with TRBD2. Germline V gene sequence: CDR1 LGHDT, CDR2 YNNKEL (reference sequence). The CDR3 is 16 amino acids. After removal of 4 bases from V and 5 bases from J, the junction contained 6 bases not matched to a gene. Here the CDR3 reads CASSPIAGGGTGELFF. CDR3 bases: TGTGCCAGCAGCCCCATAGCGGGAGGGGGTACCGGGGAGCTGTTTTTT.

The V and J genes are TRBV12-5 and TRBJ2-5; D perhaps matches TRBD2 (5 bases). Germline CDR1 reads LGHNT; CDR2 reads FRNRAP. The V gene lost 2 bases and the J gene lost 5 bases, with 9 bases spanning the gap. The CDR3 is 13 amino acids. The CDR3 DNA reads TGTGCTAGTGGTTTGACCGAGCGGGAGACCCAGTACTTC. Protein product: CASGLTERETQYF.

The chain is built from TRBV5-1 and TRBJ2-3, with TRBD1 as a possible D gene (5 bases). V was cut by 5 bases and J by 0 bases, with 16 bases left in between. Germline V gives CDR1 SGHRS, CDR2 YFSETQ. CDR3 length: 16 amino acids. In DNA form, the CDR3 reads TGCGCCAGCAGGCGACAGCCGACCTCTAGCACAGATACGCAGTATTTT. Its protein product is CASRRQPTSSTDTQYF.

The rearrangement uses TRBV7-9 and TRBJ1-3, with a weak D call TRBD1 (5 bases). There are 14 residues in the CDR3. The ends were cut back, 3 bases at V and 0 bases at J, with 6 bases in the middle. Germline V gene data show CDR1 as SEHNR and CDR2 as FQNEAQ (reference sequence). In DNA, the CDR3 is TGTGCCAGCAGCTTGCAGGGCTCTGGAAACACCATATATTTT. It encodes CASSLQGSGNTIYF.